The rows below give T cell receptor beta chains drawn from one sample of a study of blood T cell repertoires in COVID-19. Using immunoSEQ multiplex PCR, the repertoire was profiled, and TCRdb retains in-frame clones only, with some absent. The profile covers a few hundred thousand clones, with around 87% appearing a single time and about 9.4% taken by the ten largest. The sample was PBMCs or T cells enriched from blood (not recorded which). The receptors were sampled from a woman in her forties or fifties who had recovered from COVID-19. The CDR3 runs from the conserved cysteine through the conserved F or W. Each record gives: J gene, V gene, D gene, CDR3 protein. D genes are given only for firm matches.

j_gene: TRBJ2-6; v_gene: TRBV18; d_gene: -; CDR3aa: CASSPPTVPSGANVLTF
j_gene: TRBJ2-7; v_gene: TRBV18; d_gene: TRBD2; CDR3aa: CASSPSAIRGGSEQYF
j_gene: TRBJ1-1; v_gene: TRBV11-2; d_gene: -; CDR3aa: CASSLDRWRTEAFF
j_gene: TRBJ2-1; v_gene: TRBV28; d_gene: TRBD2; CDR3aa: CASSRRGGLNEQFF
j_gene: TRBJ2-7; v_gene: TRBV9; d_gene: TRBD1; CDR3aa: CASNQGAITYEQYF
j_gene: TRBJ1-2; v_gene: TRBV9; d_gene: TRBD1; CDR3aa: CASRGGVRGDGYTF
j_gene: TRBJ2-5; v_gene: TRBV28; d_gene: TRBD1; CDR3aa: CASREGARETQYF
j_gene: TRBJ2-3; v_gene: TRBV2; d_gene: -; CDR3aa: CASSAFYAREIADGTDTQYF
j_gene: TRBJ1-1; v_gene: TRBV3-1/TRBV3-2; d_gene: TRBD1; CDR3aa: CASSQGWQGANTEAFF
j_gene: TRBJ1-6; v_gene: TRBV4-1; d_gene: -; CDR3aa: CASSQAGLPSFISPLHF
j_gene: TRBJ1-1; v_gene: TRBV20-1; d_gene: -; CDR3aa: CSLSSGTEAFF
j_gene: TRBJ2-7; v_gene: TRBV2; d_gene: -; CDR3aa: CAIRAFSYEQYF